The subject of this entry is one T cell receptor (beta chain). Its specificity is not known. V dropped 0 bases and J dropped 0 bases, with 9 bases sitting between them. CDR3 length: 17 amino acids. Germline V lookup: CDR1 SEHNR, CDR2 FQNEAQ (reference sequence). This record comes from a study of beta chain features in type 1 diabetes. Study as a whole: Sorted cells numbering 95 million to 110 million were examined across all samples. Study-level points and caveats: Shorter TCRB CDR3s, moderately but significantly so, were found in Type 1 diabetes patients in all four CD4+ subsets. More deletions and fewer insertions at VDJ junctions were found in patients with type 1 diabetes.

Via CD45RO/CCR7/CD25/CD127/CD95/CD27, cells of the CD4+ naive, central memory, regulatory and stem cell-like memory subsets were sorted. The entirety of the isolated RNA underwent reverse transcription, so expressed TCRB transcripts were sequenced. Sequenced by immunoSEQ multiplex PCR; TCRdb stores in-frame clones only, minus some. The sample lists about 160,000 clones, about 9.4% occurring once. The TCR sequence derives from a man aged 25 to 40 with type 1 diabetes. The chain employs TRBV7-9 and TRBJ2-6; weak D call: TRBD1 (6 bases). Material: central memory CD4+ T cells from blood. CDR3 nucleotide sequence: TGTGCCAGCAGCTTAGCTACAGGGTCCTCTGGGGCCAACGTCCTGACTTTC. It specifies CASSLATGSSGANVLTF.